This TCR beta chain was captured by sequencing in a study of CD8+ T cells in alopecia areata. Study in general: The SALT score measured affected scalp surface percentage in treated patients.

Treatment given: oral pan-JAK inhibitor, 5-10 mg twice daily. Individuals with alopecia areata gave both lesional scalp punch biopsies and peripheral blood for collection. Germline V gives CDR1 GTSNPN, CDR2 SVGIG (reference sequence). The CDR3 totals 15 residues. The junction had 6 bases not matched to a gene; V was cut back by 1 base and J by 6 bases. The sequencing template was cDNA reverse transcribed from extracted RNA. The method was immunoSEQ multiplex PCR; TCRdb's version includes in-frame clones alone and lacks a portion of them. Of some 180,000 clones listed, about 51% are singletons. The chain combines TRBV30 with TRBJ1-6; 7 bases fit TRBD1. This sample comprised CD8+ T cells sorted from blood, obtained at roughly week 52, from a patient treated with tofacitinib. The receptor comes from a human donor with alopecia areata. DNA of the CDR3: TGTGCCTGGAGTGCCCCGACAGGGTCTAATTCACCCCTCCACTTT. This encodes CAWSAPTGSNSPLHF.